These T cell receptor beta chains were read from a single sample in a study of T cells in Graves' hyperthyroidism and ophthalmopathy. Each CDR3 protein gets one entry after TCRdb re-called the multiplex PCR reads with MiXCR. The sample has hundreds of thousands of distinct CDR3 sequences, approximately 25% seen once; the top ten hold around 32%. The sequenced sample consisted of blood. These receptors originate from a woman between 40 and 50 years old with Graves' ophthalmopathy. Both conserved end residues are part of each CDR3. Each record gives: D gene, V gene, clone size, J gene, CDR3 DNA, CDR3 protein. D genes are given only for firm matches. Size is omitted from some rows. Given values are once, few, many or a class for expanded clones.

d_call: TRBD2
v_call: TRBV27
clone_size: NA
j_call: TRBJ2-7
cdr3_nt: TGTGCCAGCAGTTCCCCCTTTTCAAGCGGGAGGGCCTACGAGCAGTACTTC
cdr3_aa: CASSSPFSSGRAYEQYF

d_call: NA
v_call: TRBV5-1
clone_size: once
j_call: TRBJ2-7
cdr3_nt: TGCGGCAGCAGCTTGGTAGGGGAAGTAGTCAACGAGCAGTACTTC
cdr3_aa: CGSSLVGEVVNEQYF

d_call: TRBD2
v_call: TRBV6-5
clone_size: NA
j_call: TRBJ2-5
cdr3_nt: TGTGCCAGCAGTTACTTGGGGGGGGAGACCCAGTACTTC
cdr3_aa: CASSYLGGETQYF

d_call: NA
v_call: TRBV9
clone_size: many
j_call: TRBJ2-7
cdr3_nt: TGTGCCAGCAGCGTAGGCGGGACTCCTCTCTACGAGCAGTACTTC
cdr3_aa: CASSVGGTPLYEQYF

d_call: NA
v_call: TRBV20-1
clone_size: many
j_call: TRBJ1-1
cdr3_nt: TGCAGTGGCAAGAGTGGGCGGGGGCAGGACACTGAAGCTTTCTTT
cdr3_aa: CSGKSGRGQDTEAFF

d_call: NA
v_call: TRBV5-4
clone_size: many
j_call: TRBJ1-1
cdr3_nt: TGTGCCAGCAGCTCCTGGGGTGACATCATGAACACTGAAGCTTTCTTT
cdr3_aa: CASSSWGDIMNTEAFF

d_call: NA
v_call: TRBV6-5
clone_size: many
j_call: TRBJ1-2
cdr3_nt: TGTGCCAGCGGGGGTCAACTCCAAGGAATTTATGGCTACACCTTC
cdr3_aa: CASGGQLQGIYGYTF

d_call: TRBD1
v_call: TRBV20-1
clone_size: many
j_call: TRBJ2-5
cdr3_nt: TGCAGTGCTAGAGATTACGCCGGGGCAGGGGGAGAGACCCAGTACTTC
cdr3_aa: CSARDYAGAGGETQYF

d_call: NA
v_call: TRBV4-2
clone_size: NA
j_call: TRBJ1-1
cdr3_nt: TGTGCCAGCAGCCAAGATTTGGCAGACATCCCGAACACTGAAGCTTTCTTT
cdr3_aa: CASSQDLADIPNTEAFF

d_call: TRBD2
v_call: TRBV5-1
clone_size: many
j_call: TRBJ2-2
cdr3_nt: TGCGCCACGCGGAGAGCGGGAGCCTCTGGCACCGGGGAGCTGTTTTTT
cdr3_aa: CATRRAGASGTGELFF

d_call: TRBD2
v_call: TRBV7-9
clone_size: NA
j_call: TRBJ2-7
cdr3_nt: TGTGCCAGCAGCTTCCCGACTAGCGCGAGCGACGAGCAGTGCTTC
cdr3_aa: CASSFPTSASDEQCF

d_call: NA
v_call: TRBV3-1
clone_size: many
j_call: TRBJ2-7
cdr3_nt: TGTGCCAGCAGCCCCAGTAGGGGGGGAAGCGCCTACGAGCAGTACTTC
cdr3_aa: CASSPSRGGSAYEQYF

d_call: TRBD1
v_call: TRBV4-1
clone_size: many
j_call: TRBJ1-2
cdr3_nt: TGCGCCAGCAGCCAACGACAGGGAGTGGATGGCTACACCTTC
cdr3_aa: CASSQRQGVDGYTF

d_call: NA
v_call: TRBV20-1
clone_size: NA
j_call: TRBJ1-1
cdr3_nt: TGCAGTGCTAGAGATCACGAGCTTGAAGCTTTCTTT
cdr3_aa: CSARDHELEAFF

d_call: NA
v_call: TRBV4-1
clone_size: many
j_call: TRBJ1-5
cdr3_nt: TGCGCCAGCAGCCAAGAAAAAGGTATGAGCAATCAGCCCCAGCATTTT
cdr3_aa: CASSQEKGMSNQPQHF

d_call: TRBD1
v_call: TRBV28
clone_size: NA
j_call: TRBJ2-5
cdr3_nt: TGTGCCAGCACCTCCCGGGACAGGCCAGCGAAGACCCAGTACTTC
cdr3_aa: CASTSRDRPAKTQYF

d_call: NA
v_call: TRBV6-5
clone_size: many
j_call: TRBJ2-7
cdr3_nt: TGTGCCAGCAGTTACGGTTTCGGTCGAAACGAGCAGTACTTC
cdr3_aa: CASSYGFGRNEQYF

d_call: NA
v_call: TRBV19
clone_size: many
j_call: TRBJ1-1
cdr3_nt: TGTGCCAGTAGTATTGACAGGATCAACACTGAAGCTTTCTTT
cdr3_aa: CASSIDRINTEAFF

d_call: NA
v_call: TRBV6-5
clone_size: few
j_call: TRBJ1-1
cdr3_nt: TGTGCCAGCAGTTACTCGTGGGGGGCGAGGACTGAAGCTTTCTTT
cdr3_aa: CASSYSWGARTEAFF

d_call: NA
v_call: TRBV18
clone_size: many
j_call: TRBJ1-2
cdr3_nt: TGTGCCAGCTCAAACGGGGGGCCTCTTTCCCCCACTAACTATGGCTACACCTTC
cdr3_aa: CASSNGGPLSPTNYGYTF

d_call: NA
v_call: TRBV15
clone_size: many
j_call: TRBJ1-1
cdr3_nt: TGTGCCACCAGCAGAGAGAGTCAGGGAGACACTGAAGCTTTCTTT
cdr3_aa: CATSRESQGDTEAFF

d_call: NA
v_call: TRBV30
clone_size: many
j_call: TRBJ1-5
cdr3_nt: TGTGCCTGGAGTACCCAGGGAATAAATCAGCCCCAGCATTTT
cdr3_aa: CAWSTQGINQPQHF

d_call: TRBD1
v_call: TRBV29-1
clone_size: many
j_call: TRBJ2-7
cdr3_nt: TGCAGCGTTGAGGGGGACAGGGGAACCTACGAGCAGTACTTC
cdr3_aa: CSVEGDRGTYEQYF

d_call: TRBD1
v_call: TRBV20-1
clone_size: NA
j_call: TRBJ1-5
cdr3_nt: TGCAGTGCTTGGACAGGGAATAGCAATCAGCCCCAGCATTTT
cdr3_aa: CSAWTGNSNQPQHF

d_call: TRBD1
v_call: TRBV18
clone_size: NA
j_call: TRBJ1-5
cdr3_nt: TGTGCCAGCTCATTTGGGACAGGGATCTATAGCAATCAGCCCCAGCATTTT
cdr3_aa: CASSFGTGIYSNQPQHF

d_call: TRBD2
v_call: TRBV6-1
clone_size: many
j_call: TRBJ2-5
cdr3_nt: TGTGCCAGCAGACTCACCGGGAGGGCCGCCCTATGGGAGACCCAGTACTTC
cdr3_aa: CASRLTGRAALWETQYF

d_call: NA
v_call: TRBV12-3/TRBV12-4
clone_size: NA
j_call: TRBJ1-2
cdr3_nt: TGTGCCAGCAGTTTAGGGCTGGGACGAGGGGAGGCTGGCTTCACCTTC
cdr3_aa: CASSLGLGRGEAGFTF

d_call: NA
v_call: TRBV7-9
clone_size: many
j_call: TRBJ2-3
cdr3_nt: TGTGCCAGCAGCTTGGTTTCAGATACGCAGTATTTT
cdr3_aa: CASSLVSDTQYF

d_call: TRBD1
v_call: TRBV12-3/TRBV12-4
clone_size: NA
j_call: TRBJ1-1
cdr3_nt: TGTGCCAGCAGCAGACACGGGACAGCTGGATCGAACACTGAAGCTTTCTTT
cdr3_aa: CASSRHGTAGSNTEAFF

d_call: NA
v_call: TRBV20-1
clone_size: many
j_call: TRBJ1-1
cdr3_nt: TGCAGTGCTAGAGGACAGGTGGACACTGAAGCTTTCTTT
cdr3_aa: CSARGQVDTEAFF

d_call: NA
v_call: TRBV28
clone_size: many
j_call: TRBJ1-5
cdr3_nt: TGTGCCAGCAGTTTAATGGGGAGGGCTGTGCAGCCCCAGCATTTT
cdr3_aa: CASSLMGRAVQPQHF

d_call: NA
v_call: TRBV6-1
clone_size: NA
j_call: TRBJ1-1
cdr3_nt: TGTGCCAGTGTAGAGGGTACGGTGAACACTGAAGCTTTCTTT
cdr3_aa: CASVEGTVNTEAFF

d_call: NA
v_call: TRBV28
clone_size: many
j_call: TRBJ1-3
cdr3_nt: TGTGCCAGCATGCGGGAGGCAGGAAACACCATATATTTT
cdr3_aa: CASMREAGNTIYF

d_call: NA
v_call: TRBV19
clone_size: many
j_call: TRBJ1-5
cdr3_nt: TGTGCCAGTAGGACATCCCCCATCGAAGGCAATCAGCCCCAGCATTTT
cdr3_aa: CASRTSPIEGNQPQHF

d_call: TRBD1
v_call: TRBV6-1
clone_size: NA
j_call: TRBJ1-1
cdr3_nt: TGTGCCAGCAGTGAAGGCAGGGGGCTAAGTTGCGCTTTCTTT
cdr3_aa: CASSEGRGLSCAFF

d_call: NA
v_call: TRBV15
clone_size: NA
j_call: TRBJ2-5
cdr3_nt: TGTGCCACCAGCAGAACCCCTGCAGGCCAAGAGACCCAGTACTTC
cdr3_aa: CATSRTPAGQETQYF

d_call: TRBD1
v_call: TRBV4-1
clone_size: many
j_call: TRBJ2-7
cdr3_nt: TGCGCCAGCAGCCAAGATGGGGACAGGGTCTACTACGAGCAGTACTTC
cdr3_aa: CASSQDGDRVYYEQYF

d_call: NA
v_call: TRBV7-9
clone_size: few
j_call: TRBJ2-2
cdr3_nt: TGTGCCAGCACTACGGGACTCAGCACCGGGGAGCTGTTTTTT
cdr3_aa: CASTTGLSTGELFF

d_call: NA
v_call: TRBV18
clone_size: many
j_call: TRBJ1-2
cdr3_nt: TGTGCCAGCTCACCGGGAACGGTTGGATATGGCTACACCTTC
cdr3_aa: CASSPGTVGYGYTF

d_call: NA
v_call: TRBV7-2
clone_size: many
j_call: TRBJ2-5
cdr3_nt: TGTGCCAGCAGCCCCCGGACCGGGGGCCCGACCCAGTACTTC
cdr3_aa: CASSPRTGGPTQYF

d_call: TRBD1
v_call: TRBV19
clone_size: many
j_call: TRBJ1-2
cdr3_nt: TGTGCCAGTAGTATGGATCGGACAGGGATTATCACCTTC
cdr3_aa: CASSMDRTGIITF

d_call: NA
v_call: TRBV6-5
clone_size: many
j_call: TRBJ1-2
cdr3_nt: TGTGCCAGCAATCGGGGTGGAGACTATGGCTACACCTTC
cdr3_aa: CASNRGGDYGYTF